The 28 T cell receptor beta chains listed next were all sequenced from one sample in a study of Tregs in tolerant kidney transplant recipients. The nonmyeloablative bone marrow transplants came from related graft donors, with transient mixed chimerism. Sequencing was performed with immunoSEQ multiplex PCR; in TCRdb, only in-frame clones are kept and a portion is missing. Seen in this sample are 20,000 to 30,000 clones; the ten most common clones hold approximately 4.2%. This material consisted of CD4+ T cells from blood (PBMCs), taken 6 months after the transplant. The source of these receptors is a human patient who received a combined kidney and bone marrow transplant. Certain T cells may be donor cells from the graft.

Comment on this clone: The read gets to within 3 residues of the CDR3 end, and the germline J gene fills in the rest. The chain combines TRBV30 with TRBJ2-3; 10 bases are shared with TRBD2. J gave up 2 bases and V 3 bases, and 2 bases lay outside the gene matches. Germline V gives CDR1 GTSNPN, CDR2 SVGIG (reference sequence). The CDR3 contains 14 residues. CDR3 bases read: TGTGCCTGGAGGCTAGCGGGGGCCACAGATACG. As protein: CAWRLAGATDT. The entire CDR3 reads CAWRLAGATDTQYF. The full variable domain, with the rest looked up from reference TRBV30 and TRBJ2-3, is SQTIHQWPATLVQPVGSPLSLECTVEGTSNPNLYWYRQAAGRGLQLLFYSVGIGQISSEVPQNLSASRPQDRQFILSSKKLLLSDSGFYLCAWRLAGATDTQYFGPGTRLTVL.

CDR3 DNA (partial): TGTGCCAGCAGCTTAGTCCACCAGGGGGGCTACGAG. Its protein is CASSLVHQGGYE. The entire CDR3 protein reads CASSLVHQGGYEQYF. V is TRBV7-6 and J is TRBJ2-7, with D perhaps matching TRBD1 (7 bases). The read halts 3 residues ahead of the CDR3 end, with the missing end drawn from the germline J gene. V lost 1 base, J lost 3 bases, and 13 bases lay in between. Per germline, CDR1 SGHVS and CDR2 FNYEAQ. The CDR3 has 15 amino acids.

In regard to this clone: Read sequence stops 3 residues before the CDR3 end, and the germline J gene provides the missing end. The chain is built from TRBV2 and TRBJ1-5, with D unclear. Germline loops: CDR1 SNHLY, CDR2 FYNNEI. CDR3 length: 16 amino acids. The V and J ends lost 4 bases and 7 bases respectively, with 20 bases between them. The CDR3 is CASSVAPPGGGQPQHF. Partial CDR3 DNA: TGTGCCAGCAGTGTCGCCCCCCCAGGTGGCGGGCAGCCC.

On this clone itself: The read terminates 3 residues ahead of where the CDR3 ends, so the germline J gene completes it. Different DNA sequences within this sample yield the same CDR3. This chain uses TRBV18 with TRBJ2-3; 9 nucleotides agree with TRBD2. After removal of 3 bases from V and 6 bases from J, the junction contained 10 bases not matched to a gene. The CDR3 totals 16 residues. In germline, CDR1 is KGHSH, CDR2 LQKENI. The sequenced CDR3 bases are TGTGCCAGCTCACCCCCCCGGGCGGGGGGGCGGGATACG. It codes for CASSPPRAGGRDT. The entire CDR3 is CASSPPRAGGRDTQYF.

A note on this clone: From the germline J gene comes the end of the CDR3, since the read stops 3 residues before it. This chain connects TRBV5-4 to TRBJ2-4; D is possibly TRBD1 (6 bases). Trimming left V 0 bases short and J 4 bases short, with 11 bases between. The V gene's germline CDR1 is SGHNT and CDR2 YYREEE (reference sequence). This CDR3 has 15 residues. The CDR3 DNA, read in part, is TGTGCCAGCAGCTTGGAACAGGGTGGTAAAAACATT. Amino acids: CASSLEQGGKNI. The whole CDR3 protein is CASSLEQGGKNIQYF.

On this clone itself: From the germline J gene comes the end of the CDR3, since the read stops 3 residues before it. The V and J genes are TRBV5-6 and TRBJ2-3; D might be TRBD1 (6 bases). CDR1 SGHDT and CDR2 YYEEEE come from the germline V gene. This CDR3 has 15 residues. V dropped 4 bases and J dropped 0 bases, with 12 bases sitting between them. The CDR3 reads CASSPGTRSTDTQYF. The part of the CDR3 DNA that was read is TGTGCCAGCAGCCCAGGGACACGGAGCACAGATACG.

As for this clone: From the germline J gene comes the end of the CDR3, since the read stops 3 residues before it. The J gene is TRBJ2-2, the V gene TRBV6-2 or TRBV6-3, with TRBD1 as a possible D gene (6 bases). Germline values: CDR1 MNHEY, CDR2 SVGEGT. Deletions cut 7 bases from V and 5 bases from J, with 14 bases between. The CDR3 consists of 14 residues. This CDR3 is CASTVQGTTGELFF. The CDR3 DNA, read in part, is TGTGCCAGCACCGTACAGGGAACAACCGGGGAG.

A remark on this clone: Read coverage stops 3 residues before the CDR3 terminus; the germline J gene supplies the remainder. This chain connects TRBV7-2 to TRBJ1-5; D is possibly TRBD1 (6 bases). Germline CDR1 reads SGHTA; CDR2 reads FQGNSA. The CDR3 consists of 14 residues. Trimming left V 5 bases short and J 7 bases short, with 15 bases between. This CDR3 is CASSGGGGWQPQHF. The CDR3 DNA, read in part, is TGTGCCAGCAGCGGAGGCGGGGGCTGGCAGCCC.

Concerning this clone: The CDR3 extends 3 residues past the end of the read, so its final part is completed from the germline J gene. This chain joins TRBV18 and TRBJ1-3; D unresolved. Germline CDR1 and CDR2: KGHSH and LQKENI. The V end was cut by 3 bases, the J end by 4 bases, with 4 bases between. The CDR3 extends over 12 amino acids. CDR3 DNA (partial): TGTGCCAGCTCACCTACAGGAAACACC. It encodes CASSPTGNT. The entire CDR3 is CASSPTGNTIYF.

Comment on this clone: Read coverage stops 3 residues before the CDR3 terminus; the germline J gene supplies the remainder. This chain joins TRBV7-2 and TRBJ2-2, with 8 nucleotides matching TRBD1. With V trimmed by 5 bases and J by 1 base, 3 bases remained unmatched. In germline, CDR1 is SGHTA, CDR2 FQGNSA. There are 15 residues in the CDR3. The CDR3 DNA, read in part, is TGTGCCAGCAGCCGGACAGGGATGAACACCGGGGAG. Its translation is CASSRTGMNTGE. From start to end, the CDR3 is CASSRTGMNTGELFF.

On this clone itself: The CDR3 is cut off 3 residues early in the read; its end comes from the germline J gene. This rearrangement joins TRBV29-1 to TRBJ2-2; 7 nucleotides line up with TRBD1. The CDR3 extends over 14 amino acids. V shed 4 bases and J 7 bases; nucleotides not matched to a gene: 9. Germline V gives CDR1 SQVTM, CDR2 ANQGSEA. The CDR3 is CSVASRGRSGELFF. The covered CDR3 bases are TGCAGCGTTGCGTCGAGGGGGCGTAGCGGGGAG.

Comments on this clone: Coverage ceases 3 residues before the CDR3 finishes, and the germline J gene fills in the end. V usage is TRBV5-1 and J usage is TRBJ2-3; TRBD2 aligns across 9 bases. Trimming removed 5 bases from V and 2 bases from J; junction bases left unmatched: 6. Per the germline V gene, CDR1 is SGHRS and CDR2 is YFSETQ. The CDR3 is 15 amino acids. CDR3 region: CASSTRLADTDTQYF. The CDR3 bases that were read are TGCGCCAGCAGTACACGACTAGCGGACACAGATACG.

About this clone itself: The CDR3 goes on 3 residues after the read ends, and that part is filled in from the germline J gene. The rearrangement uses TRBV7-9 and TRBJ2-7; 11 nucleotides line up with TRBD1. Germline lookup yields CDR1 SEHNR and CDR2 FQNEAQ (reference sequence). Losses at the gene ends were 3 bases for V and 2 bases for J; bases not matched to a gene: 3. This CDR3 has 15 residues. The CDR3 region is CASSFGTGGTYEQYF. Partial CDR3 DNA: TGTGCCAGCAGCTTTGGGACAGGGGGGACCTACGAG.

About this clone itself: With the read ending 3 residues before the CDR3 end, the germline J gene is used to fill in that end. The J gene is TRBJ2-5, the V gene TRBV30; D may be TRBD1 (5 bases). With 1 base removed from V and 5 bases from J, the gap between germline ends came to 14 bases. From germline, CDR1 is GTSNPN and CDR2 SVGIG (reference sequence). CDR3 size: 14 residues. The part of the CDR3 DNA that was read is TGTGCCTGGAGTGGAGCACCCTCAGGGGAGACC. Amino acid sequence: CAWSGAPSGET. The full-length CDR3 reads as CAWSGAPSGETQYF. The full variable domain, in which reference TRBV30 and TRBJ2-5 provide the parts outside the CDR3, is SQTIHQWPATLVQPVGSPLSLECTVEGTSNPNLYWYRQAAGRGLQLLFYSVGIGQISSEVPQNLSASRPQDRQFILSSKKLLLSDSGFYLCAWSGAPSGETQYFGPGTRLLVL.

Note on this clone: The read halts 3 residues ahead of the CDR3 end, with the missing end drawn from the germline J gene. This chain uses TRBV2 with TRBJ2-3; 8 nucleotides agree with TRBD1. Trimming removed 8 bases from V and 4 bases from J; junction bases left unmatched: 8. The germline V gene has CDR1 SNHLY and CDR2 FYNNEI. The CDR3 is 14 amino acids. CDR3 sequence reads: CASWTGSPPDTQYF. The part of the CDR3 DNA that was read is TGTGCCAGCTGGACAGGGTCTCCCCCAGATACG.

In regard to this clone: The observed sequence ends 3 residues before the CDR3 terminus, with the missing tail filled in from the germline J gene. The genes are TRBV7-2 and TRBJ2-2; 9 bases are a match to TRBD1. V trimming: 5 bases; J trimming: 4 bases; junction bases outside the gene matches: 5. The CDR3 consists of 15 residues. Germline V gene data show CDR1 as SGHTA and CDR2 as FQGNSA. Incomplete CDR3 DNA: TGTGCCAGCAGCACAGAGACAGGGGGCACCGGGGAG. It translates to CASSTETGGTGE. The whole CDR3 sequence reads CASSTETGGTGELFF. Looking up the rest from reference TRBV7-2 and TRBJ2-2 gives the full variable domain: GAGVSQSPSNKVTEKGKDVELRCDPISGHTALYWYRQSLGQGLEFLIYFQGNSAPDKSGLPSDRFSAERTGGSVSTLTIQRTQQEDSAVYLCASSTETGGTGELFFGEGSRLTVL.

As for this clone: The read comes to an end 3 residues before the CDR3 does, leaving the germline J gene to fill in the end. V usage is TRBV12-3 or TRBV12-4 and J usage is TRBJ2-3, with D possibly matching TRBD2 (5 bases). The length of the CDR3 is 13 residues. This chain's CDR3 is CASSLGYEGTQYF. The covered CDR3 bases are TGTGCCAGCAGTTTAGGGTACGAGGGCACG.

Details on this clone: The CDR3 end lies 3 residues beyond the end of the read and is filled in from the germline J gene. The same CDR3 arises from other DNA sequences in this sample as well. This chain joins TRBV19 and TRBJ1-2; the D is unclear. CDR1 is LNHDA and CDR2 is SQIVND in the germline V gene (reference sequence). This CDR3 spans 17 amino acids. V lost 6 bases, J lost 1 base, and 21 bases lay in between. The DNA read from the CDR3 is TGTGCCAGTAGCCAGCTCCGGCAGGCGAATTTTAACTATGGC. Amino acids: CASSQLRQANFNYG. The CDR3 reads in full as CASSQLRQANFNYGYTF.

In the case of this clone: The read gets to within 3 residues of the CDR3 end, and the germline J gene fills in the rest. The rearrangement joins TRBV5-4 to TRBJ1-4; D perhaps matches TRBD1 (5 bases). CDR3 length: 14 residues. Germline V gene data show CDR1 as SGHNT and CDR2 as YYREEE (reference sequence). Incomplete CDR3 DNA: TGTGCCAGCAGCCCCCCAGGCCAGGGAAGGGAA. Translating it yields CASSPPGQGRE. The full CDR3 sequence reads CASSPPGQGRELFF.

With respect to this clone: The read is 3 residues too short to cover the CDR3 end, so that end is filled in from the germline J gene. V gene TRBV5-1 combines with J gene TRBJ2-1, with D unclear. The CDR3 spans 14 residues. Germline V CDR1 and CDR2: SGHRS, YFSETQ. Trimming left V 0 bases short and J 3 bases short, with 7 bases between. The CDR3 protein is CASSLVQFYNEQFF. The CDR3 DNA, read in part, is TGCGCCAGCAGCTTGGTGCAGTTCTACAATGAG.

Note on this clone: The read ends 3 residues shy of where the CDR3 ends; the end is completed using the germline J gene. The rearrangement joins TRBV6-1 to TRBJ2-7; D is ambiguous. The CDR3 runs to 13 residues. V was clipped by 2 bases and J by 0 bases, with 5 bases between them. Germline CDR1 is MNHNS and CDR2 is SASEGT. The CDR3 bases that were read are TGTGCCAGCAGTGAATTCAGCTCCTACGAG. The encoded protein is CASSEFSSYE. The CDR3 in full is CASSEFSSYEQYF.

As concerns this clone: The CDR3 extends 3 residues past the end of the read, so its final part is completed from the germline J gene. This chain links TRBV20-1 with TRBJ2-1; the match to TRBD2 covers 13 bases. The J segment lost 7 bases and the V segment lost 6 bases, leaving 6 bases of the junction unmatched. The CDR3 runs to 14 residues. Germline loops: CDR1 DFQATT, CDR2 SNEGSKA (reference sequence). CDR3: CSATTSGRLNEQFF. The CDR3 DNA, read in part, is TGCAGTGCGACGACTAGCGGGAGGTTGAATGAG.

A note on this clone: Sequencing ends 3 residues short of the CDR3 end; the germline J gene provides the rest. The chain combines TRBV5-4 with TRBJ1-4; 7 bases map to TRBD1. Germline V lookup: CDR1 SGHNT, CDR2 YYREEE (reference sequence). This CDR3 region has 15 residues. V gave up 4 bases and J gave up 4 bases; unmatched junction bases: 7. CDR3 DNA, as far as it was read: TGTGCCAGCAGCACAAACAGGGGCCTTAATGAAAAA. Protein: CASSTNRGLNEK. The whole CDR3 protein reads CASSTNRGLNEKLFF. The full variable domain, with the rest looked up from reference TRBV5-4 and TRBJ1-4, is ETGVTQSPTHLIKTRGQQVTLRCSSQSGHNTVSWYQQALGQGPQFIFQYYREEENGRGNFPPRFSGLQFPNYSSELNVNALELDDSALYLCASSTNRGLNEKLFFGSGTQLSVL.

For this clone: The CDR3 goes on 3 residues after the read ends, and that part is filled in from the germline J gene. The J gene is TRBJ2-2, the V gene TRBV20-1, with TRBD2 identical over 10 bases. V was clipped by 6 bases and J by 1 base; unmatched bases: 5. In germline, CDR1 is DFQATT, CDR2 SNEGSKA (reference sequence). The CDR3 is made up of 15 amino acids. The CDR3: CSALASGGNTGELFF. Incomplete CDR3 DNA: TGCAGTGCGTTAGCTAGCGGGGGGAACACCGGGGAG.

Comment on this clone: The CDR3 end lies 3 residues beyond the end of the read and is filled in from the germline J gene. The rearrangement joins TRBV5-1 to TRBJ2-2; unclear D gene. Germline CDR1 reads SGHRS; CDR2 reads YFSETQ. The CDR3 length is 15 residues. V gave up 0 bases and J gave up 0 bases, with 6 bases separating them. CDR3 bases read: TGCGCCAGCAGCTTGGCTCACACGAACACCGGGGAG. As protein: CASSLAHTNTGE. The full CDR3 is CASSLAHTNTGELFF. Full variable domain (missing parts from reference TRBV5-1 and TRBJ2-2): KAGVTQTPRYLIKTRGQQVTLSCSPISGHRSVSWYQQTPGQGLQFLFEYFSETQRNKGNFPGRFSGRQFSNSRSEMNVSTLELGDSALYLCASSLAHTNTGELFFGEGSRLTVL.

Details on this clone: Read coverage stops 3 residues before the CDR3 terminus; the germline J gene supplies the remainder. The V and J genes are TRBV5-1 and TRBJ2-5; D is possibly TRBD1 (7 bases). The CDR3 runs to 14 residues. Trimming removed 4 bases from V and 7 bases from J, with 17 bases in between. The germline gives CDR1 SGHRS, CDR2 YFSETQ. The covered CDR3 bases are TGCGCCAGCAGCCGGGACAGCGAGGGAGGGACC. It is translated as CASSRDSEGGT. The entire CDR3 is CASSRDSEGGTQYF.

Of note for this clone: Read data end 3 residues before the CDR3 end; the end is taken from the germline J gene. The chain couples TRBV29-1 to TRBJ1-4; the D is unclear. V was pared by 2 bases and J by 6 bases, with 13 bases between. This CDR3 has 14 residues. Germline V gene sequence: CDR1 SQVTM, CDR2 ANQGSEA. The CDR3 spells CSVELVSGHEKLFF. Incomplete CDR3 DNA: TGCAGCGTTGAATTGGTGAGCGGACATGAAAAA.

For this clone: The read ends 3 residues early relative to the CDR3; the germline J gene fills the gap. The V gene is TRBV19, the J gene TRBJ2-7, with 10 bases matching TRBD2. There are 14 residues in the CDR3. V lost 6 bases to trimming and J lost 3 bases; unmatched junction nucleotides: 5. Germline V gives CDR1 LNHDA, CDR2 SQIVND (reference sequence). CDR3 DNA, as far as it was read: TGTGCCAGTAGCCGGACTAGCGGACACTACGAG. It yields the protein CASSRTSGHYE. The complete CDR3 sequence is CASSRTSGHYEQYF. The variable domain in full, completed from reference TRBV19 and TRBJ2-7, reads DGGITQSPKYLFRKEGQNVTLSCEQNLNHDAMYWYRQDPGQGLRLIYYSQIVNDFQKGDIAEGYSVSREKKESFPLTVTSAQKNPTAFYLCASSRTSGHYEQYFGPGTRLTVT.